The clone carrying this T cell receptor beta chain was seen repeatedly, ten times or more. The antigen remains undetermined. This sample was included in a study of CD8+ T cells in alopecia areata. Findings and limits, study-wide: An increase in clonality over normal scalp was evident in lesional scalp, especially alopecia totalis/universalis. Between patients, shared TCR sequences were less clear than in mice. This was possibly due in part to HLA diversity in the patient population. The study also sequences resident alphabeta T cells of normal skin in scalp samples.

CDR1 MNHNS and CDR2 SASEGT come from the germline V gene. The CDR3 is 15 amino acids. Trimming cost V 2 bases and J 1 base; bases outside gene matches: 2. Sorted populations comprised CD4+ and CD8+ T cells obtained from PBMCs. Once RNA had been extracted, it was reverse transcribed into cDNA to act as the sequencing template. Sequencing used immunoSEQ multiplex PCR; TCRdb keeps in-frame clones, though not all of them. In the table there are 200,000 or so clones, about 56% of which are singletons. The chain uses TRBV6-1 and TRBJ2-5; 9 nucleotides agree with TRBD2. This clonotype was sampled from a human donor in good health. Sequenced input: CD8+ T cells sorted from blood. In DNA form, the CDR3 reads TGTGCCAGCAGTGAACTAGCGGGGACCCAAGAGACCCAGTACTTC. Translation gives CASSELAGTQETQYF.